This T cell receptor (beta chain) comes out of a study of cytomegalovirus exposure and HLA in healthy donors. Study summary: HLA-typed donors were the source of 80 million to 90 million unique TCRs, which an early data release held.

V shed 5 bases, J shed 2 bases, and the junction held 3 bases outside the gene matches. The CDR3 has 14 amino acids. Germline V gives CDR1 SNHLY, CDR2 FYNNEI. The PCR used 60 Vbeta and 13 Jbeta primers. Sequencing used immunoSEQ multiplex PCR; TCRdb keeps in-frame clones, though not all of them. Here the sample spans some 170,000 clones, roughly 80% being singletons. The sequencing sample was made of PBMCs. The chain combines TRBV2 with TRBJ2-5; 9 bases map to TRBD1. This TCR derives from a girl aged 2 to 9 in good health and CMV-seropositive. The CDR3: CASSTDRGQETQYF. In DNA, the CDR3 is TGTGCCAGCAGTACGGACAGGGGACAAGAGACCCAGTACTTC.